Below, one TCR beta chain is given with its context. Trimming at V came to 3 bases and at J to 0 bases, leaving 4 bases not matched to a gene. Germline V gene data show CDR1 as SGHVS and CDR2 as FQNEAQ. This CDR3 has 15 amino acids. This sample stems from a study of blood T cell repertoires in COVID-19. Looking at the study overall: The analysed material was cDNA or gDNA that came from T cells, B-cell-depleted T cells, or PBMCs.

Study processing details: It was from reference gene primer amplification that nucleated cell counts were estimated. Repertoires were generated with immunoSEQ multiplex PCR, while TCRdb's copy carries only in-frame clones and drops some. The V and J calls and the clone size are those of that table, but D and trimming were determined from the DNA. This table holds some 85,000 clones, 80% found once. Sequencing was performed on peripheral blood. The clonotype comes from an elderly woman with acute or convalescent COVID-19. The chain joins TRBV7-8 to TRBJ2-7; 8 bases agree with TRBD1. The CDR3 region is CASSFLQGGSYEQYF. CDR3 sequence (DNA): TGTGCCAGCAGCTTCTTACAGGGGGGCTCCTACGAGCAGTACTTC.